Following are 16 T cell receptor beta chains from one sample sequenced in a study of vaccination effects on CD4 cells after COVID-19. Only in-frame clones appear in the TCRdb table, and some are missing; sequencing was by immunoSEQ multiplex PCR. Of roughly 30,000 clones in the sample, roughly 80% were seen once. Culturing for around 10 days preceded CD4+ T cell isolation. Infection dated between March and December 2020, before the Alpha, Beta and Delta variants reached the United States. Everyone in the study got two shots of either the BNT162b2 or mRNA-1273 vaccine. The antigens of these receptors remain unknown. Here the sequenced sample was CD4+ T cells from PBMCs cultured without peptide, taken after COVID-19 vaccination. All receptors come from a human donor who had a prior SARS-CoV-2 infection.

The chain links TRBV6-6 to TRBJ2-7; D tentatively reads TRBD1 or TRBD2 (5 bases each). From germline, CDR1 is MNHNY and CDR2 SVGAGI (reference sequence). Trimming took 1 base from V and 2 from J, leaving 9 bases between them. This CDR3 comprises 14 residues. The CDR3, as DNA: TGTGCCAGCAGTTACTTGGGGACGACCTACGAGCAGTACTTC. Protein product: CASSYLGTTYEQYF.

CDR3 nucleotides: TGTGCCAGCAGCGCCGGGGGGGGCACCGGGGAGCTGTTTTTT. It translates to CASSAGGGTGELFF. The rearrangement links TRBV5-4 to TRBJ2-2; 8 bases map to TRBD2. The V gene end was trimmed by 4 bases and the J gene end by 4 bases; junction bases not matched to a gene: 3. Germline assignment: CDR1 SGHNT and CDR2 YYREEE (reference sequence). The CDR3 contains 14 residues. Full variable domain (missing parts from reference TRBV5-4 and TRBJ2-2): ETGVTQSPTHLIKTRGQQVTLRCSSQSGHNTVSWYQQALGQGPQFIFQYYREEENGRGNFPPRFSGLQFPNYSSELNVNALELDDSALYLCASSAGGGTGELFFGEGSRLTVL.

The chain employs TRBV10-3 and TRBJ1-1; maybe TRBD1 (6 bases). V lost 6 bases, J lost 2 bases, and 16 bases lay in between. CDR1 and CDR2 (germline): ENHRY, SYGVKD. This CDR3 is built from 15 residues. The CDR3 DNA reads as TGTGCCATCAGGGTCAACAGGGACACAAACACTGAAGCTTTCTTT. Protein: CAIRVNRDTNTEAFF.

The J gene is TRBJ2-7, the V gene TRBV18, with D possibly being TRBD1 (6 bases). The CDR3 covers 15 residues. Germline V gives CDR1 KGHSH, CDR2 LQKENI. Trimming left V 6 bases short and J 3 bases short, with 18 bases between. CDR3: CASSPRTDIIYEQYF. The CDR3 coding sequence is TGTGCCAGCTCCCCCCGGACAGACATCATCTACGAGCAGTACTTC.

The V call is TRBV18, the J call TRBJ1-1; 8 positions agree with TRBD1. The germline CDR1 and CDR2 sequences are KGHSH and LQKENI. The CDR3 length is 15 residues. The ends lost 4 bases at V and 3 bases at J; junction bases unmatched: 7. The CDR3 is CASSLNYRGYTEAFF. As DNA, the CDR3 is TGTGCCAGCTCACTCAACTACAGGGGGTACACTGAAGCTTTCTTT.

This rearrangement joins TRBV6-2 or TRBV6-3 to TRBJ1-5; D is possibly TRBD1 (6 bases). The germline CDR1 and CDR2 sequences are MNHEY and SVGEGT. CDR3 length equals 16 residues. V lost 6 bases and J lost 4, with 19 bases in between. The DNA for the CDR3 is TGTGCCAGCAGCCCCCCTCACAGGGCACAGAATCAGCCCCAGCATTTT. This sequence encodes CASSPPHRAQNQPQHF.

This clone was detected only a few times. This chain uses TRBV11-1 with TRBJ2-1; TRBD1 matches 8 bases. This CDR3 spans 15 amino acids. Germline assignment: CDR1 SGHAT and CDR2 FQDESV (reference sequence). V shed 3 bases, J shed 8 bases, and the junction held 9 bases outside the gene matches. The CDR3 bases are TGTGCCAGCAGCTTTTGGACAGGGATTGTTTATGAGCAGTTCTTC. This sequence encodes CASSFWTGIVYEQFF. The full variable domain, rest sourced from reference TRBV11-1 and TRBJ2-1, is EAEVAQSPRYKITEKSQAVAFWCDPISGHATLYWYRQILGQGPELLVQFQDESVVDDSQLPKDRFSAERLKGVDSTLKIQPAELGDSAMYLCASSFWTGIVYEQFFGPGTRLTVL.

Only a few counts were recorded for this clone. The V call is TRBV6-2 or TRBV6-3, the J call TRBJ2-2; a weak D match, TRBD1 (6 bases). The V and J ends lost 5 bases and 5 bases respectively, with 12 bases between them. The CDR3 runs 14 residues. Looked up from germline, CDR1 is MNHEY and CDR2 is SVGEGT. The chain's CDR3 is CASSRNRDTGELFF. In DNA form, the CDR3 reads TGTGCCAGCAGTCGTAACAGGGATACCGGGGAGCTGTTTTTT.

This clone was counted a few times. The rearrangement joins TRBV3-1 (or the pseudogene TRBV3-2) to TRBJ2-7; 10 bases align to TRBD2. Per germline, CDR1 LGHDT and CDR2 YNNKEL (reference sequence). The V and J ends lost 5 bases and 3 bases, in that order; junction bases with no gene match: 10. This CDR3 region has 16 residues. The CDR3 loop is CASSWTSGNGGYEQYF. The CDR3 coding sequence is TGTGCCAGCAGCTGGACTAGCGGCAATGGTGGCTACGAGCAGTACTTC.

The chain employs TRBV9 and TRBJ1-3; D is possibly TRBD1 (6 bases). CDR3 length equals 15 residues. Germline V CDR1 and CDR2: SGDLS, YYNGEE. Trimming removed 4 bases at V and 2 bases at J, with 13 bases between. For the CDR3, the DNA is TGTGCCAGCAGCCACAGGGACGCACCTGGAAACACCATATATTTT. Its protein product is CASSHRDAPGNTIYF.

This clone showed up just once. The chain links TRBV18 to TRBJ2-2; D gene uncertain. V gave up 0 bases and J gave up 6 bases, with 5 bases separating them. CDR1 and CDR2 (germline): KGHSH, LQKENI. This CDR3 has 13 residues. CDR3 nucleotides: TGTGCCAGCTCACCACCGGGGTCCGGGGAGCTGTTTTTT. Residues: CASSPPGSGELFF. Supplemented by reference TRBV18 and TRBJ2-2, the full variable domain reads NAGVMQNPRHLVRRRGQEARLRCSPMKGHSHVYWYRQLPEEGLKFMVYLQKENIIDESGMPKERFSAEFPKEGPSILRIQQVVRGDSAAYFCASSPPGSGELFFGEGSRLTVL.

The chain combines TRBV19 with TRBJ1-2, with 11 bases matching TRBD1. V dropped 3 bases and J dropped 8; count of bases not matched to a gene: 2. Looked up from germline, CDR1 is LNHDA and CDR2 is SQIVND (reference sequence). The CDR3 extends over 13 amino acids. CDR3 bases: TGTGCCAGTAGTATGGGACAGGGGGGCGGCTACACCTTC. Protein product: CASSMGQGGGYTF.

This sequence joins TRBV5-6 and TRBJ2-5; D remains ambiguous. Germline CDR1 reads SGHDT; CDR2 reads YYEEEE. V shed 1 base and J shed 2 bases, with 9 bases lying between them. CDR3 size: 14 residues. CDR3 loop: CASSLLTAQETQYF. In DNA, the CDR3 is TGTGCCAGCAGCTTGTTAACAGCACAAGAGACCCAGTACTTC. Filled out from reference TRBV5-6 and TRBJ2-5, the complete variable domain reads DAGVTQSPTHLIKTRGQQVTLRCSPKSGHDTVSWYQQALGQGPQFIFQYYEEEERQRGNFPDRFSGHQFPNYSSELNVNALLLGDSALYLCASSLLTAQETQYFGPGTRLLVL.

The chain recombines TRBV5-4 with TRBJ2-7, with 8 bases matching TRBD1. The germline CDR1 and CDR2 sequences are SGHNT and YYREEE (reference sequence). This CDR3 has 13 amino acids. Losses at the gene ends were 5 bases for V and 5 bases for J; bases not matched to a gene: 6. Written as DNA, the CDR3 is TGTGCCAGCAGTCCGACAGGGGTCGACGAGCAGTACTTC. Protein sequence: CASSPTGVDEQYF.

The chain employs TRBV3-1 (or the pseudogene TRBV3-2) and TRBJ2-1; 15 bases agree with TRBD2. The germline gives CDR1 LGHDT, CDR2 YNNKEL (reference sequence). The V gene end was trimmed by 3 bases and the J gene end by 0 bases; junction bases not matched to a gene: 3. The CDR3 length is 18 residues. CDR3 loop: CASSHGTSGGNSYNEQFF. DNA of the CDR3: TGTGCCAGCAGCCACGGGACTAGCGGGGGGAACTCCTACAATGAGCAGTTCTTC.

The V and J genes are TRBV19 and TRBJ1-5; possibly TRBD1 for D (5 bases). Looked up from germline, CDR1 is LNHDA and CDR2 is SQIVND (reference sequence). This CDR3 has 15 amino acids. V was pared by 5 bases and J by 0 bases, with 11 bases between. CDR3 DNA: TGTGCCAGTAGTCGGGGGAAATATAGCAATCAGCCCCAGCATTTT. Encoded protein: CASSRGKYSNQPQHF.